The 6 T cell receptor beta chains below were found in one sample sequenced in a study of T cell repertoires in cytomegalovirus infection. Which antigens these TCRs recognize remains unknown. TCRdb re-called the reads with MiXCR, one entry per CDR3 protein. The sample has a few hundred thousand distinct CDR3 sequences, approximately 25% seen once. This specimen consisted of cultured PBMCs, obtained from culture after CMV antigen stimulation. The receptors originated from a human donor in good health (CMV status not recorded). Some clones in this sample may be carry-over from other donors' samples.

The CDR3 here is CASSLTGLAGGPSGSTGELFF. The CDR3 DNA follows: TGTGCCAGCAGCTTAACCGGACTAGCGGGAGGGCCCTCGGGTAGTACCGGGGAGCTGTTTTTT. The rearrangement links TRBV7-3 to TRBJ2-2; 15 nucleotides align to TRBD2. The germline V gene has CDR1 SGHTA and CDR2 FQGTGA. There are 21 residues in the CDR3. J gave up 5 bases and V 0 bases, and 13 bases lay outside the gene matches.

This clonotype came up a few times. This sequence joins TRBV7-9 and TRBJ2-1; 9 positions match TRBD1. CDR1 SEHNR and CDR2 FQNEAQ come from the germline V gene (reference sequence). Unmatched junction bases numbered 7, after V lost 1 base and J lost 15 bases. The CDR3 covers 13 residues. This CDR3 reads CASSLGPGTGSFF. The CDR3 nucleotides read TGTGCCAGCAGCTTAGGACCCGGGACAGGGTCGTTCTTC.

This clonotype was picked up many times. The DNA for the CDR3 is TGTGCCAGCAGCCCCCACTCCGGACTAGCGGGAGGGCCGAAAGATACGCAGTATTTT. Residues: CASSPHSGLAGGPKDTQYF. The V gene is TRBV7-2, the J gene TRBJ2-3, with 15 positions matching TRBD2. Germline assignment: CDR1 SGHTA and CDR2 FQGNSA. This CDR3 has 19 residues. The trim removed 5 bases at V and 5 bases at J, leaving 14 bases unmatched.

This sequence joins TRBV7-2 and TRBJ2-2; 12 bases agree with TRBD2. Germline V lookup: CDR1 SGHTA, CDR2 FQGNSA. The CDR3 extends over 15 amino acids. V lost 7 bases and J lost 1; bases outside the gene matches: 1. The CDR3 protein is CASKTSGRNTGELFF. The CDR3 coding sequence is TGTGCCAGCAAGACTAGCGGGAGGAACACCGGGGAGCTGTTTTTT.

This clonotype was picked up a small number of times. The rearrangement uses TRBV19 and TRBJ1-6; possibly TRBD1 for D (5 bases). Per the germline V gene, CDR1 is LNHDA and CDR2 is SQIVND (reference sequence). The length of the CDR3 is 15 residues. The V and J ends lost 6 bases and 6 bases respectively, with 15 bases between them. CDR3 sequence reads: CASRSVGQGNSPLHF. The CDR3 coding sequence is TGTGCCAGTAGATCCGTTGGGCAGGGTAATTCACCCCTCCACTTT.

The chain couples TRBV12-3 or TRBV12-4 to TRBJ2-1; possibly TRBD2 for D (5 bases). The germline V and J ends were trimmed by 6 bases and 4 bases, with 13 bases remaining between them. This CDR3 is 14 amino acids long. The CDR3 is CASRSSIPYNEQFF. The CDR3 nucleotides read TGTGCCAGCAGGTCTAGCATCCCGTACAATGAGCAGTTCTTC.